The 9 T cell receptor beta chains below come from one sample, sequenced in a study of blood T cells in healthy people across ages. It was with a sample-barcoded 5' primer and a J-beta primer mix that a second PCR of about 6 to 12 cycles was run. Via MiXCR, TCRdb re-called the 5' RACE reads, giving one row per CDR3 protein. Of over 1,500,000 distinct CDR3 sequences listed, about 39% were seen once; the top ten hold roughly 24%. The material sequenced was blood. All receptors derive from a human donor in good health.

This chain links TRBV7-3 with TRBJ1-1; 8 bases map to TRBD1. The CDR3 extends over 15 amino acids. Trimming cost V 5 bases and J 1 base; bases outside gene matches: 6. CDR1 SGHTA and CDR2 FQGTGA come from the germline V gene. The CDR3, as DNA: TGTGCCAGCAGCACCTCAGGGGGCGGGAACACTGAAGCTTTCTTT. Translating it yields CASSTSGGGNTEAFF. Full variable domain (outside the CDR3, taken from reference TRBV7-3 and TRBJ1-1): GAGVSQTPSNKVTEKGKYVELRCDPISGHTALYWYRQSLGQGPEFLIYFQGTGAADDSGLPNDRFFAVRPEGSVSTLKIQRTERGDSAVYLCASSTSGGGNTEAFFGQGTRLTVV.

In its sample, this clonotype was seen a few times. The J gene is TRBJ2-5, the V gene TRBV11-2; 7 bases fit TRBD1. Judging by the DNA end, TRBJ2-7 fits better; the J call may be wrong. This CDR3 spans 16 amino acids. The V gene's germline CDR1 is SGHAT and CDR2 FQNNGV. DNA for the CDR3: TGTGCCAGCAGCGCAGTCAACGGGACAGCGGACCACGAGCAGTACTTC. Its protein is CASSAVNGTADHEQYF.

The J gene is TRBJ2-3, the V gene TRBV6-4; tentative D call: TRBD2 (5 bases). This CDR3 is built from 17 residues. CDR1 MRHNA and CDR2 SNTAGT come from the germline V gene. Trimming stripped 3 bases from V and 1 base from J, with 17 bases between. In DNA form, the CDR3 reads TGTGCCAGCAGTGAGTTTTTGGGGTCGGAGGGCACAGATACGCAGTATTTT. It is translated as CASSEFLGSEGTDTQYF.

The rearrangement uses TRBV10-3 and TRBJ2-5, with 14 bases fitting TRBD2. CDR1 and CDR2 from the germline V gene are ENHRY and SYGVKD. This CDR3 comprises 15 residues. Trimming at V came to 6 bases and at J to 4 bases, leaving 4 bases not matched to a gene. CDR3 sequence (DNA): TGTGCCATCAGCCCCGGACTAGCGGGGGGAGAGACCCAGTACTTC. The encoded protein is CAISPGLAGGETQYF.

The chain employs TRBV7-9 and TRBJ2-7; D might be TRBD2 (5 bases). The germline gives CDR1 SEHNR, CDR2 FQNEAQ (reference sequence). V was trimmed by 7 bases and J by 5 bases, leaving 9 bases between them. The CDR3 totals 11 residues. The CDR3 is CASTARDEQYF. CDR3 DNA sequence: TGTGCCAGCACCGCGCGGGACGAGCAGTACTTC. Complete variable domain (other parts from reference TRBV7-9 and TRBJ2-7): DTGVSQNPRHKITKRGQNVTFRCDPISEHNRLYWYRQTLGQGPEFLTYFQNEAQLEKSRLLSDRFSAERPKGSFSTLEIQRTEQGDSAMYLCASTARDEQYFGPGTRLTVT.

The chain couples TRBV6-2 or TRBV6-3 to TRBJ2-7; no definite D call. The germline V gene encodes CDR1 MNHEY and CDR2 SVGEGT. V dropped 10 bases and J dropped 3 bases, with 16 bases sitting between them. This CDR3 has 13 residues. In nucleotides, the CDR3 is TGTGCCAACAGCATCACGAGCTACTACGAGCAGTACTTC. Its translation is CANSITSYYEQYF.

With respect to this clonotype: A single base separates this from a much larger clone, so it may be a read error. CDR3 loop: CSVAPGQRETRYF. The CDR3 nucleotides read TGCAGCGTTGCTCCGGGACAGAGAGAGACCCGGTACTTC. The chain employs TRBV29-1 and TRBJ2-7; TRBD1 matches 7 bases. Unmatched junction bases numbered 15, after V lost 4 bases and J lost 12 bases. The CDR3 contains 13 residues. Germline lookup yields CDR1 SQVTM and CDR2 ANQGSEA.

The chain employs TRBV20-1 and TRBJ2-3, with D unclear. V dropped 6 bases and J dropped 1 base, with 14 bases sitting between them. This CDR3 comprises 14 residues. Per germline, CDR1 DFQATT and CDR2 SNEGSKA (reference sequence). The CDR3 here is CSAPLGSRTDTQYF. CDR3 DNA: TGCAGTGCCCCCTTGGGGTCCCGCACAGATACGCAGTATTTT.

The chain is built from TRBV12-3 or TRBV12-4 and TRBJ2-7; 8 nucleotides align to TRBD1. The V gene end was trimmed by 3 bases and the J gene end by 2 bases; junction bases not matched to a gene: 3. The CDR3 loop spans 14 amino acids. In nucleotides, the CDR3 is TGTGCCAGCAGTTTCGCGACAGGGGCCTACGAGCAGTACTTC. It specifies CASSFATGAYEQYF.